This T cell receptor beta chain was sequenced for a study of T cell responses to AZD1222 COVID-19 vaccine. This CDR3 region has 20 residues. The germline V gene encodes CDR1 LGHNA and CDR2 YNFKEQ. Germline trimming cut 1 base from V and 1 base from J; bases unmatched to any gene: 9. The repertoire was sequenced with immunoSEQ multiplex PCR; TCRdb's copy has only in-frame clones and lacks some. The sample has under 200,000 clones, under 95% seen once. The chain carries TRBV4-2 and TRBJ2-1, with 14 bases aligning to TRBD2. Sample: peripheral blood, taken on day 0 of AZD1222 vaccination. The clonotype originates from an adult in good health. The CDR3 region is CASSQGSGTSGRGSYNEQFF. In DNA form, the CDR3 reads TGTGCCAGCAGCCAAGGGTCCGGGACTAGCGGGAGAGGGTCCTACAATGAGCAGTTCTTC.